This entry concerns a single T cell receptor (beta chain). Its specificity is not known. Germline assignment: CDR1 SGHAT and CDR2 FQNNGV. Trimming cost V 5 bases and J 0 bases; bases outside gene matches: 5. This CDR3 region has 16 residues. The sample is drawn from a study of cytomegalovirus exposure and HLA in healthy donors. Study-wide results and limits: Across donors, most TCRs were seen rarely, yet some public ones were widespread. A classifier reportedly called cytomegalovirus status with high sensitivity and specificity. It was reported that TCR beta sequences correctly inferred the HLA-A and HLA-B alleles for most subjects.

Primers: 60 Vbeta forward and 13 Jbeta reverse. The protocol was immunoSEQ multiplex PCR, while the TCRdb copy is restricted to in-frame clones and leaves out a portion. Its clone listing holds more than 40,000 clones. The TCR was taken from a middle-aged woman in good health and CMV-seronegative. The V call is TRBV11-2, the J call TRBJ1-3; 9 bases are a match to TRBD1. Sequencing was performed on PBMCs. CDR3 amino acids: CASSTGGQGSGNTIYF. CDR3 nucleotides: TGTGCCAGCAGCACCGGGGGACAGGGCTCTGGAAACACCATATATTTT.